The next 15 T cell receptor beta chains were all read from a single sample in a study of blood T cell repertoires in COVID-19. Generated by immunoSEQ multiplex PCR, the TCRdb table keeps only in-frame clones and is missing some. The sample has some 200,000 clones, 89% seen once; the top ten hold more than 4.5%. Sample: peripheral blood. These receptor sequences come from a woman in her thirties or forties with acute or convalescent COVID-19.

This clone has only a few counts. The chain recombines TRBV6-5 with TRBJ1-6, with D uncertain. The V end lost 2 bases, the J end lost 8 bases, and 13 bases lay between the germline ends. The germline V gene has CDR1 MNHEY and CDR2 SVGAGI. This CDR3 has 15 amino acids. The CDR3 here is CASSYGTHADSPLHF. The DNA for the CDR3 is TGTGCCAGCAGTTACGGTACTCATGCGGATTCACCCCTCCACTTT.

The V call is TRBV10-3, the J call TRBJ2-6; D is possibly TRBD2 (7 bases). This CDR3 comprises 15 residues. The V and J ends lost 9 bases and 1 base respectively, with 13 bases between them. The germline V gene has CDR1 ENHRY and CDR2 SYGVKD. The CDR3 sequence is CAIQGGTSGANVLTF. The DNA of the CDR3 is TGTGCCATACAGGGAGGGACGTCTGGGGCCAACGTCCTGACTTTC.

The gene calls are TRBV5-1 and TRBJ1-2, with 8 bases identical to TRBD1. The junction had 13 bases not matched to a gene; V was cut back by 9 bases and J by 6 bases. The CDR3 covers 14 residues. Germline V gives CDR1 SGHRS, CDR2 YFSETQ. CDR3 protein: CATQLGAGGNGYTF. CDR3 nucleotide sequence: TGCGCCACCCAACTGGGGGCAGGGGGCAATGGCTACACCTTC.

The gene calls are TRBV10-3 and TRBJ2-7; D is perhaps TRBD2 (6 bases). The germline gives CDR1 ENHRY, CDR2 SYGVKD. CDR3 length equals 14 residues. Deletions cut 5 bases from V and 4 bases from J, with 15 bases between. The CDR3 here is CAISPRGSGYEQYV. The CDR3 nucleotides read TGTGCCATCAGTCCCCGGGGGTCAGGGTACGAGCAGTACGTC.

The rearrangement links TRBV6-6 to TRBJ2-4, with a weak D call TRBD1 (6 bases). Trimming removed 6 bases at V and 5 bases at J, with 8 bases between. This CDR3 contains 12 residues. Germline-derived CDR1 and CDR2 are MNHNY and SVGAGI (reference sequence). In DNA, the CDR3 is TGTGCCAGCAGGGCAGGGGAAAACATTCAGTACTTC. Its translation is CASRAGENIQYF.

This clone appeared once. The chain recombines TRBV29-1 with TRBJ1-1; 7 bases fit TRBD1. The germline CDR1 and CDR2 sequences are SQVTM and ANQGSEA. The CDR3 has 14 amino acids. The junction had 18 bases not matched to a gene; V was cut back by 6 bases and J by 11 bases. The chain's CDR3 is CSVLFRDSPLLAFF. CDR3 coding DNA: TGCAGCGTCCTATTTCGGGACAGCCCCTTATTGGCTTTCTTT.

The V gene is TRBV6-5, the J gene TRBJ2-5; a possible D gene is TRBD2 (6 bases). CDR1 MNHEY and CDR2 SVGAGI come from the germline V gene. This CDR3 region has 13 residues. V was pared by 7 bases and J by 7 bases, with 16 bases between. DNA of the CDR3: TGTGCCAGCACTAATGGAGGGGCCCGGACCCAGTACTTC. It is translated as CASTNGGARTQYF.

This clone showed up just once. This chain connects TRBV6-1 to TRBJ1-1; 9 bases agree with TRBD1. The V and J ends lost 2 bases and 6 bases, in that order; junction bases with no gene match: 4. CDR1 is MNHNS, CDR2 SASEGT, per germline. This CDR3 is 14 amino acids long. CDR3 sequence reads: CASSEKGQGAEAFF. The CDR3 bases are TGTGCCAGCAGTGAAAAGGGACAGGGAGCTGAAGCTTTCTTT.

The V call is TRBV6-1, the J call TRBJ1-2; 7 bases line up with TRBD1. The length of the CDR3 is 15 residues. Germline values: CDR1 MNHNS, CDR2 SASEGT. The J segment lost 4 bases and the V segment lost 1 base, leaving 6 bases of the junction unmatched. This CDR3 reads CASSEGRTGPYGYTF. The CDR3 DNA sequence: TGTGCCAGCAGTGAAGGCCGGACAGGCCCCTATGGCTACACCTTC.

The chain links TRBV6-5 to TRBJ1-2, with D perhaps matching TRBD1 (6 bases). CDR1 and CDR2 (germline): MNHEY, SVGAGI. There are 16 residues in the CDR3. V lost 1 base, J lost 8 bases, and 20 bases lay in between. CDR3 residues: CASSYLRGGRTRGYTF. DNA for the CDR3: TGTGCCAGCAGTTACTTGAGGGGGGGGCGTACACGAGGCTACACCTTC.

The rearrangement joins TRBV20-1 to TRBJ2-7; the D is unclear. Deletions cut 5 bases from V and 5 bases from J, with 10 bases between. The CDR3 covers 11 residues. CDR1 is DFQATT and CDR2 is SNEGSKA in the germline V gene (reference sequence). Here the CDR3 DNA reads TGCAGTGCTCCGTTTAGAGACGAGCAGTACGTC. Translating gives CSAPFRDEQYV.

A single count supports this clone. The CDR3 here is CASSFTSGGASNEQFF. The DNA for the CDR3 is TGTGCCAGCAGCTTTACTAGCGGGGGGGCCAGCAATGAGCAGTTCTTC. The chain uses TRBV5-4 and TRBJ2-1, with 13 bases matching TRBD2. The CDR3 consists of 16 residues. V was pared by 2 bases and J by 6 bases, with 5 bases of the junction left unmatched. The germline gives CDR1 SGHNT, CDR2 YYREEE (reference sequence).

J is TRBJ2-3 and V is TRBV7-3, with D uncertain. V lost 2 bases, J lost 3 bases, and 9 bases lay in between. Germline CDR1 SGHTA, CDR2 FQGTGA. The CDR3 runs to 14 residues. The CDR3 is CASSLSGLTDTQYF. For the CDR3, the DNA is TGTGCCAGCAGCTTATCGGGTCTGACAGATACGCAGTATTTT.

The J gene is TRBJ1-3, the V gene TRBV24-1, with a possible D match to TRBD1 (5 bases). Germline CDR1 KGHDR, CDR2 SFDVKD. CDR3 size: 16 residues. V was clipped by 4 bases and J by 4 bases, with 16 bases between them. CDR3 sequence: CATSEMTVFPGNTIYF. CDR3 bases: TGTGCCACCAGTGAGATGACAGTTTTTCCCGGAAACACCATATATTTT.

This clone is a singleton in its sample. V gene TRBV7-9 combines with J gene TRBJ2-1, with 8 bases identical to TRBD1. CDR1 is SEHNR, CDR2 FQNEAQ, per germline (reference sequence). V gave up 5 bases and J gave up 8 bases; unmatched junction bases: 8. This CDR3 region has 14 residues. CDR3 coding DNA: TGTGCCAGCAGCCGAGGACAGGGTGGCGATGAGCAGTTCTTC. Translating it yields CASSRGQGGDEQFF.